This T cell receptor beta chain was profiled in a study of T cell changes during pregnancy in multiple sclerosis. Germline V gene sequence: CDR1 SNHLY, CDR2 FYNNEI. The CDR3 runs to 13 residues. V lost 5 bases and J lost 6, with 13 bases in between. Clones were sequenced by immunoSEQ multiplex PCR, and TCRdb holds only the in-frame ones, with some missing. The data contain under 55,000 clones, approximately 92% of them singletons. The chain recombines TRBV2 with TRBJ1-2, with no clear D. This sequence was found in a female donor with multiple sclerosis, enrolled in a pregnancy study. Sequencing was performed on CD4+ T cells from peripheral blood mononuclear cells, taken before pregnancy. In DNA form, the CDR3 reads TGTGCCAGCAGTCGGTCCCTAACCAATGGCTACACCTTC. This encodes CASSRSLTNGYTF.